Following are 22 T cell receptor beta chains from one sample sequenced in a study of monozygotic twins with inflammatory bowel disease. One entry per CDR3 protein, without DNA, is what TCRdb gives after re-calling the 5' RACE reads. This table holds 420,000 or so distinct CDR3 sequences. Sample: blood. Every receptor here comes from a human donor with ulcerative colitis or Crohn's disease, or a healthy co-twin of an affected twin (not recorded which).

The CDR3 reads CASRPGQGPGYTF. The rearrangement links TRBV28 to TRBJ1-2; TCRdb lists TRBD1, though no DNA is available to test this call. Germline CDR1 and CDR2: MDHEN and SYDVKM. This CDR3 region has 13 residues.

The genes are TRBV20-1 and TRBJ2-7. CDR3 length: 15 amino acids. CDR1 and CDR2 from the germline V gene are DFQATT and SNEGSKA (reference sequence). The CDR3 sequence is CSAPHELRTPDEQYF.

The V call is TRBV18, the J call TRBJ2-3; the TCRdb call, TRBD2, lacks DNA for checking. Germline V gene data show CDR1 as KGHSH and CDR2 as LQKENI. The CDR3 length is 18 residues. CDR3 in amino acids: CASSPGGLAGRRADTQYF. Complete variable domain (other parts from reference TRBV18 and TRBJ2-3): NAGVMQNPRHLVRRRGQEARLRCSPMKGHSHVYWYRQLPEEGLKFMVYLQKENIIDESGMPKERFSAEFPKEGPSILRIQQVVRGDSAAYFCASSPGGLAGRRADTQYFGPGTRLTVL.

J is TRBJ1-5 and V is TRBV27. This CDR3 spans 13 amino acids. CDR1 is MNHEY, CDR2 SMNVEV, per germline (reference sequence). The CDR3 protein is CASSLEASQPQHF.

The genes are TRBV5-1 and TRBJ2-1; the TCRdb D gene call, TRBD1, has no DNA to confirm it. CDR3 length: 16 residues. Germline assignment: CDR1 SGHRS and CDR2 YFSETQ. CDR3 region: CASSAAGAPSYNEQFF. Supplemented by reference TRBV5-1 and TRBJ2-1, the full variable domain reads KAGVTQTPRYLIKTRGQQVTLSCSPISGHRSVSWYQQTPGQGLQFLFEYFSETQRNKGNFPGRFSGRQFSNSRSEMNVSTLELGDSALYLCASSAAGAPSYNEQFFGPGTRLTVL.

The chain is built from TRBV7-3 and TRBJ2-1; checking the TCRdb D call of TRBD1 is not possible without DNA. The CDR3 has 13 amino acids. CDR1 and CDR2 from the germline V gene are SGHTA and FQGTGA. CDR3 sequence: CASSPGAGTPEFF. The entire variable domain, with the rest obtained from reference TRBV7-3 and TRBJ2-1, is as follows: GAGVSQTPSNKVTEKGKYVELRCDPISGHTALYWYRQSLGQGPEFLIYFQGTGAADDSGLPNDRFFAVRPEGSVSTLKIQRTERGDSAVYLCASSPGAGTPEFFGPGTRLTVL.

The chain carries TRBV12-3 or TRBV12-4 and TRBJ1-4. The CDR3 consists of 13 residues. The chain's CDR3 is CASGSGVNEKLFF.

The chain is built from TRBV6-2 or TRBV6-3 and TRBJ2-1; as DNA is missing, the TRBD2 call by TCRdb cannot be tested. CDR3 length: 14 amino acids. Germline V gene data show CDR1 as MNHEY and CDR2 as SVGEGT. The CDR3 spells CASSNGLIYGEQFF.

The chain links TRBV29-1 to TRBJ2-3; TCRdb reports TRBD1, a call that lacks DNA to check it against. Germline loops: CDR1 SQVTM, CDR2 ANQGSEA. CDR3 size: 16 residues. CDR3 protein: CSVEDLTGASTDTQYF.

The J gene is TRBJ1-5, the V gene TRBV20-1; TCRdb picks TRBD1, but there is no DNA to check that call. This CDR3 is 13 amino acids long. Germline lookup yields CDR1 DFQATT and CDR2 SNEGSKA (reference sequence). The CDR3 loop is CSATDAPNQPQHF.

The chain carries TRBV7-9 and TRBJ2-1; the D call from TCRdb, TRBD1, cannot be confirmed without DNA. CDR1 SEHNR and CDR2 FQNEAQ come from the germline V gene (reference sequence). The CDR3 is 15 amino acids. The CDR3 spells CASSLRGASYNEQFF.

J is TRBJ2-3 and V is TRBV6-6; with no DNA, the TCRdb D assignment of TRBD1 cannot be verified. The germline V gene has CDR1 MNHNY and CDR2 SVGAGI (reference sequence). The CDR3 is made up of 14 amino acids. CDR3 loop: CASTGTVNADTQYF.

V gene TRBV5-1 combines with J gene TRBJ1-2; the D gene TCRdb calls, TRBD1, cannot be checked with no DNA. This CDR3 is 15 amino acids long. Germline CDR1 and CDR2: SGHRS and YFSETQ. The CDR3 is CASSLRQGAIDGYTF. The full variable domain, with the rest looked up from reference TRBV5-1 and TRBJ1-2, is KAGVTQTPRYLIKTRGQQVTLSCSPISGHRSVSWYQQTPGQGLQFLFEYFSETQRNKGNFPGRFSGRQFSNSRSEMNVSTLELGDSALYLCASSLRQGAIDGYTFGSGTRLTVV.

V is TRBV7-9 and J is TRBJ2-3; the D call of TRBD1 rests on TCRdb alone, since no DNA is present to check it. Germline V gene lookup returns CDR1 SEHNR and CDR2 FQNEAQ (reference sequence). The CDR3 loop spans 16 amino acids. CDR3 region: CASSLDWGSSTDTQYF.

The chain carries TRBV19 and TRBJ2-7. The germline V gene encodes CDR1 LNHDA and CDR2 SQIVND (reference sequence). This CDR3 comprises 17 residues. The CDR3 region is CASSIRLRTQINYEQYF.

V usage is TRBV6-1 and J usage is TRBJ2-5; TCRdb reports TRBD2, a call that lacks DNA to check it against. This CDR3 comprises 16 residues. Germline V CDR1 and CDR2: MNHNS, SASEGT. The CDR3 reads CASGLGLAGVGETQYF.

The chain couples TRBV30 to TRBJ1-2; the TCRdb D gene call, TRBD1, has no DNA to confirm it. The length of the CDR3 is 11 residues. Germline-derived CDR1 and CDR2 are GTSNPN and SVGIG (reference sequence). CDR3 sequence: CAWSPGFGYTF.

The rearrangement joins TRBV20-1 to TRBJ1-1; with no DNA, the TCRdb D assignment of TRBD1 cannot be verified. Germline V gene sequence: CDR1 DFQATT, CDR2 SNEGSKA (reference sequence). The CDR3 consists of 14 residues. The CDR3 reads CSAREQGFVTEAFF.

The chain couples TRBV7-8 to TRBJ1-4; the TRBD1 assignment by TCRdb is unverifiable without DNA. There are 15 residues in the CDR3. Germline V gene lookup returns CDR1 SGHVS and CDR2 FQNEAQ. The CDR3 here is CASSLLRQGAEKLFF.

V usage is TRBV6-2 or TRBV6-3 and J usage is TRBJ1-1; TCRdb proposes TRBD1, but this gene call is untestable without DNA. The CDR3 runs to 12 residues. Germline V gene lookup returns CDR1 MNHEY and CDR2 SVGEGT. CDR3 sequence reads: CASTTGLGAAFF.

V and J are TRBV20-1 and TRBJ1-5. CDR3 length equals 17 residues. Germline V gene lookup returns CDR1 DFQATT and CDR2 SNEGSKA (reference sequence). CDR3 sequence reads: CSARDMRRPEGNQPQHF.

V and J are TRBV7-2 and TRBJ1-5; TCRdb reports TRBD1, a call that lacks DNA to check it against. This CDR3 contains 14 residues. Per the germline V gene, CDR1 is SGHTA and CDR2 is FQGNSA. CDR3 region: CASSWDSFNQPQHF.